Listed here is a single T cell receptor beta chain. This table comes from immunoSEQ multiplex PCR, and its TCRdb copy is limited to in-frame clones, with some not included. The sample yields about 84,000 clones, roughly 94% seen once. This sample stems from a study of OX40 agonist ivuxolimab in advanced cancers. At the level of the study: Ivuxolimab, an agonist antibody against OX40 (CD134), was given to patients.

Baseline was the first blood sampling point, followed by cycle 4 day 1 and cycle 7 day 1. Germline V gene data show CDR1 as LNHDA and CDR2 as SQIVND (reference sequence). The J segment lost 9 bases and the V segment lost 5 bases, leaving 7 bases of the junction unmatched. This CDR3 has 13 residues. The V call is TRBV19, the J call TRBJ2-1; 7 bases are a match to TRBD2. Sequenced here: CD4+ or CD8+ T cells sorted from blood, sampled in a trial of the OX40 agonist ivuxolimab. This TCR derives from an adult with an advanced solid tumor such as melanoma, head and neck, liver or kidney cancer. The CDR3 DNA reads TGTGCCAGTAGTCCTCCCGGGGAGGGTGAGCAGTTCTTC. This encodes CASSPPGEGEQFF.